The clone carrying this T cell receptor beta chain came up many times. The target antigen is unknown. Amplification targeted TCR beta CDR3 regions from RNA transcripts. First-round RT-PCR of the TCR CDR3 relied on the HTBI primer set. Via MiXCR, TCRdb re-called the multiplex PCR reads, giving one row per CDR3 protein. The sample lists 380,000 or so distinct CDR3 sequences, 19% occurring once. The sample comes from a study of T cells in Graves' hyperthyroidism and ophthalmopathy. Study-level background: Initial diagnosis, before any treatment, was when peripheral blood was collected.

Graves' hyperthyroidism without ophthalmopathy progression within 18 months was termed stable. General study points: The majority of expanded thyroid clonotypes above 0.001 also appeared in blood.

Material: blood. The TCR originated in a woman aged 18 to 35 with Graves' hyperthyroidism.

CDR3 loop: CASSPWDPAVYEQYF. The CDR3 region has the DNA TGTGCCAGCAGTCCCTGGGACCCCGCAGTCTACGAGCAGTACTTC. The V gene is TRBV12-3 or TRBV12-4, the J gene TRBJ2-7; either TRBD1 or TRBD2 may supply D (5 bases each). The germline V and J ends were trimmed by 5 bases and 3 bases, with 17 bases remaining between them. The CDR3 has 15 amino acids.